Each of the 22 T cell receptor beta chains below was sequenced from the same sample in a study of blood T cell repertoires in COVID-19. The repertoire was sequenced with immunoSEQ multiplex PCR; TCRdb's copy has only in-frame clones and lacks some. The sample has approximately 55,000 clones, around 87% seen once. Specimen: peripheral blood. Receptors originate from a man in his fifties with active COVID-19.

This sequence joins TRBV4-2 and TRBJ2-3, with 13 bases that match TRBD2. CDR3 length: 17 residues. J lost 6 bases, V lost 0 bases, and 6 bases had no gene match. Germline assignment: CDR1 LGHNA and CDR2 YNFKEQ. The CDR3 bases are TGTGCCAGCAGCCAAGATACTAGCGGGGGGGCAGGGGATACGCAGTATTTT. This encodes CASSQDTSGGAGDTQYF.

The chain has TRBV30 and TRBJ2-3, with D perhaps matching TRBD2 (6 bases). Between the trimmed V and J ends, which lost 4 bases and 2 bases, there was a span of 13 bases. CDR3 length equals 14 residues. CDR1 and CDR2 from the germline V gene are GTSNPN and SVGIG (reference sequence). This CDR3 is CAWNRGTPTDTQYF. CDR3 sequence (DNA): TGTGCCTGGAATCGCGGGACCCCCACAGATACGCAGTATTTT. The full variable domain, with the rest looked up from reference TRBV30 and TRBJ2-3, is SQTIHQWPATLVQPVGSPLSLECTVEGTSNPNLYWYRQAAGRGLQLLFYSVGIGQISSEVPQNLSASRPQDRQFILSSKKLLLSDSGFYLCAWNRGTPTDTQYFGPGTRLTVL.

The gene calls are TRBV7-9 and TRBJ1-5, with a weak D call TRBD1 (6 bases). V was trimmed by 8 bases and J by 5 bases, leaving 13 bases between them. The CDR3 has 13 amino acids. Germline CDR1 SEHNR, CDR2 FQNEAQ (reference sequence). The DNA of the CDR3 is TGTGCCAGCGGGGGCAGGGGAGATCAGCCCCAGCATTTT. Translation: CASGGRGDQPQHF.

The V and J genes are TRBV6-2 or TRBV6-3 and TRBJ2-5; 12 bases fit TRBD1. With 5 bases clipped from V and 6 bases from J, the junction kept 16 bases outside the gene matches. This CDR3 is 18 amino acids long. Germline lookup yields CDR1 MNHEY and CDR2 SVGEGT. The CDR3 protein is CASSPGTGGIGLGKTQYF. The CDR3 nucleotides are TGTGCCAGCAGTCCGGGGACAGGGGGCATTGGTCTTGGGAAGACCCAGTACTTC.

V usage is TRBV5-6 and J usage is TRBJ1-1; D remains unclear. Germline values: CDR1 SGHDT, CDR2 YYEEEE. The V and J ends lost 4 bases and 11 bases respectively, with 12 bases between them. CDR3 length: 11 amino acids. The CDR3 protein is CASSRAGNAFF. The CDR3 DNA reads TGTGCCAGCAGCCGGGCGGGCAATGCTTTCTTT.

V and J are TRBV5-1 and TRBJ2-2; D possibly corresponds to TRBD2 (5 bases). This CDR3 region has 12 residues. Looked up from germline, CDR1 is SGHRS and CDR2 is YFSETQ. Trimming pared 3 bases from V and 7 bases from J, leaving 7 bases between. CDR3 nucleotide sequence: TGCGCCAGCAGCTACGGGGTCGGGGAGCTGTTTTTT. Protein: CASSYGVGELFF.

This chain joins TRBV5-1 and TRBJ1-4, with 7 bases that match TRBD1. The junction had 4 bases not matched to a gene; V was cut back by 6 bases and J by 5 bases. Germline CDR1 SGHRS, CDR2 YFSETQ. The CDR3 length is 13 residues. This CDR3 reads CASKGAVNEKLFF. For the CDR3, the DNA is TGCGCCAGCAAGGGGGCAGTAAATGAAAAACTGTTTTTT. Full variable domain (rest looked up from reference TRBV5-1 and TRBJ1-4): KAGVTQTPRYLIKTRGQQVTLSCSPISGHRSVSWYQQTPGQGLQFLFEYFSETQRNKGNFPGRFSGRQFSNSRSEMNVSTLELGDSALYLCASKGAVNEKLFFGSGTQLSVL.

The chain couples TRBV3-1 (or the pseudogene TRBV3-2) to TRBJ2-3; 14 bases are a match to TRBD2. This CDR3 has 17 amino acids. The germline gives CDR1 LGHDT, CDR2 YNNKEL (reference sequence). The J segment lost 4 bases and the V segment lost 1 base, leaving 4 bases of the junction unmatched. The chain's CDR3 is CASSQGLAGGPADTQYF. Here the CDR3 DNA reads TGTGCCAGCAGCCAAGGACTAGCGGGAGGGCCCGCAGATACGCAGTATTTT.

Here the CDR3 DNA reads TGTGCCAGCAGCTTGGATGGGGGCGCCTACGAGCAGTACTTC. This translates into CASSLDGGAYEQYF. V gene TRBV5-4 combines with J gene TRBJ2-7; possibly TRBD1 for D (6 bases). This CDR3 is built from 14 residues. Germline loops: CDR1 SGHNT, CDR2 YYREEE (reference sequence). Trimming cost V 0 bases and J 2 bases, with 9 bases left between them.

This chain joins TRBV2 and TRBJ2-1; 7 bases agree with TRBD2. CDR1 and CDR2 from the germline V gene are SNHLY and FYNNEI. The CDR3 length is 13 residues. V shed 8 bases, J shed 3 bases, and the junction held 4 bases outside the gene matches. Written as DNA, the CDR3 is TGTGCCAGCGGGGGGGAGCGCTACAATGAGCAGTTCTTC. The encoded protein is CASGGERYNEQFF.

This chain connects TRBV7-2 to TRBJ2-7; 10 nucleotides match TRBD1. The junction had 9 bases not matched to a gene; V was cut back by 4 bases and J by 0 bases. This CDR3 has 17 amino acids. Germline CDR1 and CDR2: SGHTA and FQGNSA. CDR3 sequence: CASSSLGGDRGSYEQYF. CDR3 coding DNA: TGTGCCAGCAGCTCGCTAGGAGGGGACAGGGGCTCCTACGAGCAGTACTTC.

This chain links TRBV6-4 with TRBJ1-3, with a tentative D call TRBD1 (6 bases). V lost 5 bases, J lost 0 bases, and 23 bases lay in between. This CDR3 has 19 residues. Germline V gene lookup returns CDR1 MRHNA and CDR2 SNTAGT. CDR3 amino acids: CASSPDIAGTSSSGNTIYF. The DNA of the CDR3 is TGTGCCAGCAGTCCGGATATTGCCGGGACATCCAGCTCTGGAAACACCATATATTTT.

The rearrangement uses TRBV19 and TRBJ2-1; 14 bases line up with TRBD2. The CDR3 is 19 residues long. V lost 5 bases, J lost 0 bases, and 9 bases stayed unmatched. CDR1 and CDR2 (germline): LNHDA, SQIVND (reference sequence). The CDR3 here is CASSSRLAGGPSSYNEQFF. Here the CDR3 DNA reads TGTGCCAGTAGTTCGCGACTAGCGGGAGGGCCAAGCTCCTACAATGAGCAGTTCTTC.

The rearrangement links TRBV6-1 to TRBJ1-5; no definite D call. This CDR3 contains 16 residues. Trimming stripped 0 bases from V and 6 bases from J, with 15 bases between. Germline values: CDR1 MNHNS, CDR2 SASEGT. The CDR3 protein is CASSEALRQVGQPQHF. DNA for the CDR3: TGTGCCAGCAGTGAAGCGCTACGGCAGGTCGGTCAGCCCCAGCATTTT.

This clone was detected only once. The J gene is TRBJ1-2, the V gene TRBV5-1; TRBD1 matches 8 bases. This CDR3 region has 14 residues. Germline V gene lookup returns CDR1 SGHRS and CDR2 YFSETQ. The V segment lost 6 bases and the J segment 3 bases; nucleotides outside the gene matches: 7. This chain's CDR3 is CASTRTGKDYGYTF. In DNA form, the CDR3 reads TGCGCCAGCACTAGGACAGGGAAGGACTATGGCTACACCTTC.

The chain combines TRBV9 with TRBJ2-3; 13 bases are a match to TRBD2. V trimming: 2 bases; J trimming: 2 bases; junction bases outside the gene matches: 5. The CDR3 runs 17 residues. The germline gives CDR1 SGDLS, CDR2 YYNGEE. CDR3 sequence reads: CASSVSGTSGATDTQYF. CDR3 nucleotide sequence: TGTGCCAGCAGCGTCTCCGGGACTAGCGGGGCCACAGATACGCAGTATTTT.

The table lists this clone with a few counts. The V and J genes are TRBV9 and TRBJ2-1; 8 bases map to TRBD1. Germline values: CDR1 SGDLS, CDR2 YYNGEE. With 3 bases clipped from V and 4 bases from J, the junction kept 9 bases outside the gene matches. This CDR3 contains 16 residues. The CDR3 DNA reads as TGTGCCAGCAGCGCCCGCGGACAGGGAATTTACAATGAGCAGTTCTTC. It yields the protein CASSARGQGIYNEQFF. The entire variable domain, with the rest obtained from reference TRBV9 and TRBJ2-1, is as follows: DSGVTQTPKHLITATGQRVTLRCSPRSGDLSVYWYQQSLDQGLQFLIQYYNGEERAKGNILERFSAQQFPDLHSELNLSSLELGDSALYFCASSARGQGIYNEQFFGPGTRLTVL.

This rearrangement joins TRBV6-5 to TRBJ1-1, with TRBD1 matching over 7 bases. The CDR3 length is 13 residues. V gave up 6 bases and J gave up 3 bases; unmatched junction bases: 4. Germline CDR1 is MNHEY and CDR2 is SVGAGI. CDR3 DNA sequence: TGTGCCAGCAGCGGGACAGCTTACACTGAAGCTTTCTTT. This gives the protein CASSGTAYTEAFF.

This sequence joins TRBV5-4 and TRBJ2-7; 7 bases line up with TRBD2. CDR3 length: 14 residues. Germline trimming cut 4 bases from V and 3 bases from J; bases unmatched to any gene: 7. Germline V gene sequence: CDR1 SGHNT, CDR2 YYREEE (reference sequence). The CDR3, as DNA: TGTGCCAGCAGCCCGGCGGGGGTTCACTACGAGCAGTACTTC. Residues: CASSPAGVHYEQYF.

The rearrangement links TRBV18 to TRBJ1-3; D call uncertain. Per the germline V gene, CDR1 is KGHSH and CDR2 is LQKENI. V was cut by 1 base and J by 4 bases, with 5 bases left in between. This CDR3 region has 13 residues. CDR3 amino acids: CASSPLGGNTIYF. In DNA form, the CDR3 reads TGTGCCAGCTCACCACTCGGGGGAAACACCATATATTTT.

This chain connects TRBV9 to TRBJ2-3, with a weak D call TRBD2 (6 bases). Germline lookup yields CDR1 SGDLS and CDR2 YYNGEE. CDR3 length: 13 residues. V lost 1 base, J lost 4 bases, and 7 bases lay in between. This CDR3 is CASSVLASDTQYF. CDR3 coding DNA: TGTGCCAGCAGCGTACTAGCGTCAGATACGCAGTATTTT.

V is TRBV20-1 and J is TRBJ2-7; D unclear. The germline V gene has CDR1 DFQATT and CDR2 SNEGSKA (reference sequence). Trimming shortened V by 1 base and J by 2 bases, and 3 bases separated the two germline ends. The CDR3 consists of 11 residues. Here the CDR3 reads CSARGTYEQYF. The CDR3 DNA follows: TGCAGTGCTAGAGGTACCTACGAGCAGTACTTC.